This passage covers 8 T cell receptor beta chains from one sample sequenced in a study of T cell repertoires in ileal Crohn's disease. Method: immunoSEQ multiplex PCR; TCRdb's copy keeps in-frame clones and lacks some. The data hold 6,500 to 9,500 clones, with roughly 84% observed a single time. The sequencing sample was made of ileal tissue. The origin of the receptors is an adult with Crohn's disease.

Points on this clone: Other DNA sequences in the same sample also yield this CDR3. The chain carries TRBV6-5 and TRBJ1-1; maybe TRBD1 (6 bases). This CDR3 has 14 amino acids. V was clipped by 2 bases and J by 2 bases, with 9 bases between them. CDR1 is MNHEY and CDR2 is SVGAGI in the germline V gene. The CDR3 coding sequence is TGTGCCAGCAGTTACGGTGGGACAAACACTGAAGCTTTCTTT. This sequence encodes CASSYGGTNTEAFF.

The chain combines TRBV14 with TRBJ2-7; 7 bases are a match to TRBD2. The ends lost 3 bases at V and 3 bases at J; junction bases unmatched: 5. This CDR3 is 14 amino acids long. Germline CDR1 SGHDN, CDR2 FVKESK. CDR3 nucleotide sequence: TGTGCCAGCAGCCATAGAGGGAGGGACTACGAGCAGTACTTC. It is translated as CASSHRGRDYEQYF.

The chain has TRBV2 and TRBJ1-5; TRBD1 matches at 8 bases. The germline CDR1 and CDR2 sequences are SNHLY and FYNNEI. Trimming cost V 5 bases and J 6 bases; bases outside gene matches: 9. CDR3 size: 15 residues. CDR3 protein: CASSIRDQGAQPQHF. CDR3 sequence (DNA): TGTGCCAGCAGTATTCGCGATCAGGGGGCTCAGCCCCAGCATTTT.

The CDR3 nucleotides read TGTGCCAGCAGGACAGGGAGGCTGGAGACCCAGTACTTC. Residues: CASRTGRLETQYF. The chain has TRBV6-6 and TRBJ2-5; D possibly corresponds to TRBD1 (7 bases). The CDR3 contains 13 residues. Trimming shortened V by 6 bases and J by 5 bases, and 13 bases separated the two germline ends. From germline, CDR1 is MNHNY and CDR2 SVGAGI (reference sequence).

This clone was observed once. This chain connects TRBV18 to TRBJ1-2; TRBD1 might be the D (6 bases). The CDR3 covers 17 residues. The V end lost 2 bases, the J end lost 3 bases, and 19 bases lay between the germline ends. Germline assignment: CDR1 KGHSH and CDR2 LQKENI. The CDR3 region is CASSPIRSRQDHYGYTF. The CDR3 region has the DNA TGTGCCAGCTCACCAATAAGGTCGAGACAGGATCACTATGGCTACACCTTC.

The V and J genes are TRBV14 and TRBJ2-3; tentatively, D is TRBD2 (5 bases). This CDR3 region has 16 residues. Germline values: CDR1 SGHDN, CDR2 FVKESK. Between the trimmed V and J ends, which lost 2 bases and 1 base, there was a span of 13 bases. The CDR3: CASSQFQSRGTDTQYF. The CDR3 bases are TGTGCCAGCAGCCAATTCCAGTCGCGGGGCACAGATACGCAGTATTTT. Full variable domain (outside the CDR3, taken from reference TRBV14 and TRBJ2-3): EAGVTQFPSHSVIEKGQTVTLRCDPISGHDNLYWYRRVMGKEIKFLLHFVKESKQDESGMPNNRFLAERTGGTYSTLKVQPAELEDSGVYFCASSQFQSRGTDTQYFGPGTRLTVL.

This clone has only a few counts. V and J are TRBV19 and TRBJ1-2; no clear D gene. The germline V gene has CDR1 LNHDA and CDR2 SQIVND (reference sequence). V was trimmed by 4 bases and J by 1 base, leaving 10 bases between them. The CDR3 covers 14 residues. In DNA, the CDR3 is TGTGCCAGTAGTACCGGGAGTTTTAACTATGGCTACACCTTC. Its translation is CASSTGSFNYGYTF.

This chain's CDR3 is CASSSQGSDGYTF. The DNA for the CDR3 is TGTGCCAGCAGCTCACAGGGGTCGGATGGCTACACCTTC. This chain uses TRBV7-3 with TRBJ1-2; 7 nucleotides line up with TRBD1. Germline V gene lookup returns CDR1 SGHTA and CDR2 FQGTGA. The CDR3 is made up of 13 amino acids. After removal of 4 bases from V and 6 bases from J, the junction contained 5 bases not matched to a gene.